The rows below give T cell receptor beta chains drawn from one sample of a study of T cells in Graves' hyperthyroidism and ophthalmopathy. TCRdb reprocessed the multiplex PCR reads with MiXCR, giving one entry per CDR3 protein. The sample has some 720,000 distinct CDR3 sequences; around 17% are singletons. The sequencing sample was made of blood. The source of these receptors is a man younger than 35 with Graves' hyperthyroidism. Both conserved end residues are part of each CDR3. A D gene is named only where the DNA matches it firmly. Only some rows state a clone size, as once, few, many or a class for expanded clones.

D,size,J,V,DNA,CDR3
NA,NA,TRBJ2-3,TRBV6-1,TGTGCCAGCAGCTACATAACCTGGCAAGAATTCGAGGATACGCAGTATTTT,CASSYITWQEFEDTQYF
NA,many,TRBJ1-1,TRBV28,TGTGCCAGCAGCTTTCGAAGGAACACTGAAGCTTTCTTT,CASSFRRNTEAFF
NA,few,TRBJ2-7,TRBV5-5,TGTGCCAGCAGCTTGGGCCCCGGGACGGAACTCTACGAGCAGTACTTC,CASSLGPGTELYEQYF
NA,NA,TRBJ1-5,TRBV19,TGTGCCAGTAGTATTAACTTGAAAGGGTTCAATCAGCCCCAGCATTTT,CASSINLKGFNQPQHF
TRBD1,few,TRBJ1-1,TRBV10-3,TGTGCCACCCTAGGACAGGGCAGCACTGAAGCTTTCTTT,CATLGQGSTEAFF
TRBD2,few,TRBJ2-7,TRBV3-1,TGTGCCAGCAGCCGAGGGGCGGGAGGCCGGGGAGAGCAGTACTTC,CASSRGAGGRGEQYF
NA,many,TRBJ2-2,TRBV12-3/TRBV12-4,TGTGCCAGCAGCCGCGGAGTGGGCACCGGGGAGCTGTTTTTT,CASSRGVGTGELFF
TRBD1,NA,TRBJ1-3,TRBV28,TGTGCCAGCAGTTTCCTCGGACAGGGAAACTCTGGAAACACCATATATTTT,CASSFLGQGNSGNTIYF
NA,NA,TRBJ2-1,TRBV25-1,TGTGCCAGCAGTGGACGGGAGTATTACAATGAGCAGTTCTTC,CASSGREYYNEQFF
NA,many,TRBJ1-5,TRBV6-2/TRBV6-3,TGTGCCACCGGTGATAATCAGCCCCAGCATTTT,CATGDNQPQHF
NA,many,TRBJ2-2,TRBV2,TGTGCCAGCAGGAAATTGAACACCGGGGAGCTGTTTTTT,CASRKLNTGELFF
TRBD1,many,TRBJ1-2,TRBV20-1,TGCAGTGCTAGAGCTTTACAGGGGTTTGGCTACACCTTC,CSARALQGFGYTF
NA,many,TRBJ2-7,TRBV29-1,TGCAGCGTTGAGCGGGACTCTGCCTCCTACGAGCAGTACTTC,CSVERDSASYEQYF
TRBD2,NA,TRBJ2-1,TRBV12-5,TGTGCTAGTGGTTTGGTAGCTAGCGGGAGTCTCTCCTACAATGAGCAGTTCTTC,CASGLVASGSLSYNEQFF
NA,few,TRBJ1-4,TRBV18,TGTGCCAGCTCACCCAATTTGGCGGACTTGAATAATGAAAAACTGTTTTTT,CASSPNLADLNNEKLFF
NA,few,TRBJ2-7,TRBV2,TGTGCCAGCACCGGAGGGGGATCGAGGGAGCAGTACTTC,CASTGGGSREQYF
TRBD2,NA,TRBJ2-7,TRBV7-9,TGTGCCAGCAGCTCCGCTTGGACTAGCGGGAGTCTTCGGTCCTACGAGCAGTACTTC,CASSSAWTSGSLRSYEQYF
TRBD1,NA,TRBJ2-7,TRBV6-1,TGTGCCAGCAGTGAAGTGGGACAGGGGTCCTACGAGCAGTACTTC,CASSEVGQGSYEQYF
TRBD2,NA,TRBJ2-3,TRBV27,TGTGCCAGCAGTTCCGCGTTAGGGAGGGAAGAGCGAGATACGCAGTATTTT,CASSSALGREERDTQYF
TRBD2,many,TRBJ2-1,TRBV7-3,TGTGCCAGCAGCCAGCTAGCGGGAGGGAGCAATGAGCAGTTCTTC,CASSQLAGGSNEQFF
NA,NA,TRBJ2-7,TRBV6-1,TGTGCCAGCAGTGGGTGGGGCTCCTACGAGCAGTACTTC,CASSGWGSYEQYF
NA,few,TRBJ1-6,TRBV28,TGTGCCAGCAGTTCTAGGACAGTTAATTCACCCCTCCACTTT,CASSSRTVNSPLHF
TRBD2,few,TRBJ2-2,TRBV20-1,TGCAGTGCTAGAATTACTAGCGGCGGTTGGAGCGGGGAGCTGTTTTTT,CSARITSGGWSGELFF
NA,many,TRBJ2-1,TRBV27,TGTGCCAGCAGCTTTAGCGGTACCTCCTACAATGAGCAGTTCTTC,CASSFSGTSYNEQFF
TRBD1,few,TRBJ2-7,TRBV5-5,TGTGCCAGCAGCTTGGGGGTGACAGGGGTATACGAGCAGTACTTC,CASSLGVTGVYEQYF
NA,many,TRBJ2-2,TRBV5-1,TGCGCCAGCAGCTTAGGCACCAGACCTAACACCGGGGAGCTGTTTTTT,CASSLGTRPNTGELFF
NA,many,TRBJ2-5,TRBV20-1,TGCAGTGCTAGAGATTCCGGCGGAATCCAAGAGACCCAGTACTTC,CSARDSGGIQETQYF
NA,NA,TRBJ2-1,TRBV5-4,TGTGCCAGCAGCAAAGACAACTACAATGAGCAGTTCTTC,CASSKDNYNEQFF
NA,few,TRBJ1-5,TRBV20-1,TGCAGTGCCGGGAGGCAGCCCCAGCATTTT,CSAGRQPQHF
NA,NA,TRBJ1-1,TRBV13,TGTGCCAGCAGCTTAGACCTTTTAGGCGCGAGATGGCGTGAAGCTTTCTTT,CASSLDLLGARWREAFF
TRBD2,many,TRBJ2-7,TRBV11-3,TGTGCCAGCAGCTTAGGGCTAGCGGTGACCTACGAGCAGTACTTC,CASSLGLAVTYEQYF
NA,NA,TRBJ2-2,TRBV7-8,TGTGCCAGCAGCATTATCCTCCGGAGCGGGGAGCTGTTTTTT,CASSIILRSGELFF
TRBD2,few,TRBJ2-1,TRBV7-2,TGTGCCAGCAGCGCCCGACTACCAGCTAGCGGACGGCCTAGTTATGAGCAGTTCTTC,CASSARLPASGRPSYEQFF
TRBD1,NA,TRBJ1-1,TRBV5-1,TGCGCCAGCAGCATCAGAACAGGGGGCGCTGGAGCTTTCTTT,CASSIRTGGAGAFF
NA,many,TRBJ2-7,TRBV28,TGTGCCAGCAGCTTTGTGGGATCCTACGAGCAGTACTTC,CASSFVGSYEQYF
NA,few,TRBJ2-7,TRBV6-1,TGTGCCAGCAGTCGGGGGGCAGGGGAGGCCTACGAGCAGTACTTC,CASSRGAGEAYEQYF
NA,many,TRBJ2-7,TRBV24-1,TGTGCCACCACCATTACAAACCTGAGGGAGCAGTACTTC,CATTITNLREQYF
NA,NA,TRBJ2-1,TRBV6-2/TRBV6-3,TGTGCCAGCACTCTTCTCCCCTTCCGACACTCCTCCTACAATGAGCAGTTCTTC,CASTLLPFRHSSYNEQFF
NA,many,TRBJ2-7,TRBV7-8,TGTGCCAGCAGCCAACACGAGGGGGTCACCTACGAGCAGTACTTC,CASSQHEGVTYEQYF
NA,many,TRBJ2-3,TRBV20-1,TGCAGTGCTAGGCCTCTCGGCACAGATACGCAGTATTTT,CSARPLGTDTQYF
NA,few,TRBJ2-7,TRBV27,TGTGCCAGCAGTGGACTCAGCTCCTACGAGCAGTACTTC,CASSGLSSYEQYF
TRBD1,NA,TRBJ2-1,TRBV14,TGTGCCAGCAGCCAAGTATCCTGGGTGGGACAGGGGCCCAATGAGCAGTTCTTC,CASSQVSWVGQGPNEQFF
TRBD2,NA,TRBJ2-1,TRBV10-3,TGTGCCGTCAGGAAACTAGCGGGGAGCGATAATGAGCAGTTCTTC,CAVRKLAGSDNEQFF
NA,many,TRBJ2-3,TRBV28,TGTGCCAGCAGTTTACTCTCTAGCACAGATACGCAGTATTTT,CASSLLSSTDTQYF
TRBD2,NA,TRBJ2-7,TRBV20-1,TGCAGTGCTAGAGGTGGGAGGGACTACGAGCAGTACTTC,CSARGGRDYEQYF
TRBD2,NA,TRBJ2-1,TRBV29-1,TGCGGCGTTGAGGGCCGCCTAGCGGGAGGCTACAATGAGCAGTTCTTC,CGVEGRLAGGYNEQFF
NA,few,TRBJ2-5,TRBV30,TGTGCCTGGAGCGTGGACAGCAAACAAGAGACCCAGTACTTC,CAWSVDSKQETQYF
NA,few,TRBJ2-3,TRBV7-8,TGTGCCAGCAGCTTAGCACTGGGACTTGATACGCAGTATTTT,CASSLALGLDTQYF
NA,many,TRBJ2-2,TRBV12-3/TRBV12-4,TGTGCCAGCACCCGGGACACCGGGGAGCTGTTTTTT,CASTRDTGELFF
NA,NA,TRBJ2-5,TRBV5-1,TGCGCCAGCAGCGAAGGTCGGCAGGAGACCCAGTACTTC,CASSEGRQETQYF
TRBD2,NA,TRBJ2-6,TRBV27,TGTGCCAGCAGTTTTAGCGGGAGAACCTCTGGGGCCAACGTCCTGACTTTC,CASSFSGRTSGANVLTF
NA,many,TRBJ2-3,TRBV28,TGTGCCAGCAGGAGCTTCTCGAGCACAGATACGCAGTATTTT,CASRSFSSTDTQYF
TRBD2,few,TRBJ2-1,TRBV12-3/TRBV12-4,TGTGCCAGCAGCGGACTAGCGGGATTTAAGTTCTTC,CASSGLAGFKFF
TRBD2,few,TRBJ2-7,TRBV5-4,TGTGCCAGCAGCTTGGGGACTAGTCCCTACGAGCAGTACTTC,CASSLGTSPYEQYF
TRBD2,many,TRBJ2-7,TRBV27,TGTGCCAGCAGTGGGGGAGCGGGGGGTTCCTACGAGCAGTACTTC,CASSGGAGGSYEQYF
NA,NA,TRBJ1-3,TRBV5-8,TGTGCCAGCAGCTTGGAAGGGGGTCAGGGACGACCAGCATATTTT,CASSLEGGQGRPAYF
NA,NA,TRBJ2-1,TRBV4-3,TGCGCCAGCAGCCGGATCAAGTTGGACGGTGAGCAGTTCTTC,CASSRIKLDGEQFF
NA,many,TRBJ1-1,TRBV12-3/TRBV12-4,TGTGCCAGCAGTACCTCCCCGACAGGGAACACTGAAGCTTTCTTT,CASSTSPTGNTEAFF
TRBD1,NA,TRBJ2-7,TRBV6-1,TGTGCCAGCAGACAGGGACAGGGAATGGGCTACGAGCAGTACTTC,CASRQGQGMGYEQYF